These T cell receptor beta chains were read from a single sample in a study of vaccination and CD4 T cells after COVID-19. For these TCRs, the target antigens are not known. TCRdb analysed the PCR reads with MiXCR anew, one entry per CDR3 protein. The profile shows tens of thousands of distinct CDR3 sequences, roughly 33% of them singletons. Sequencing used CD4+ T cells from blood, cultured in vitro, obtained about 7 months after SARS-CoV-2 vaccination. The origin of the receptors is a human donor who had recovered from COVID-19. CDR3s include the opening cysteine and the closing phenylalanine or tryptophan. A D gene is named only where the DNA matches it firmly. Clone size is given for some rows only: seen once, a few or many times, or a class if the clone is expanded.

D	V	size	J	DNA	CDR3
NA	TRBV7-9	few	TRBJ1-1	TGTGCCAGCAGCCGACGAGGACAAGACACTGAAGCTTTCTTT	CASSRRGQDTEAFF
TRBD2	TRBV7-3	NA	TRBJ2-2	TGTGCCAGCAGCAAGCGGGGGGGCGGCGGGGAGCTGTTTTTT	CASSKRGGGGELFF
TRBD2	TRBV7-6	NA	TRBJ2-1	TGTGCCAGCAGCTCACCCTTACTAGCGGCGCCCTACAATGAGCAGTTCTTC	CASSSPLLAAPYNEQFF
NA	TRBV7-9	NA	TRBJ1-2	TGTGCCAGCAGCCCAGGGTGGGGCCCCGGCTACACCTTC	CASSPGWGPGYTF
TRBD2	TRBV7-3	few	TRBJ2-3	TGTGCCAGCAGCGCGGGACTAGCGGCCAGCACAGATACGCAGTATTTT	CASSAGLAASTDTQYF
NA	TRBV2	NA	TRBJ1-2	TGTGCCAGCATCGATTCTAACTATGGCTACACCTTC	CASIDSNYGYTF
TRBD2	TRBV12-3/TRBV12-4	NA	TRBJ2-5	TGTGCCAGCAGTCCCGGGACTAGCGGGAGGGGTTTGGGAGAGACCCAGTACTTC	CASSPGTSGRGLGETQYF
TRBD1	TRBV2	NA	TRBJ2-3	TGTGCCAGCAGTTGGACAGGGGGCGGCACAGATACGCAGTATTTT	CASSWTGGGTDTQYF
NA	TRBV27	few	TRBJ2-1	TGTGCCAGCAGTTATTATGACTCCCACGGCTCCTACAATGAGCAGTTCTTC	CASSYYDSHGSYNEQFF
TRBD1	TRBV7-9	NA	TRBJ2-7	TGTGCCAGCAGCCCCAGGTATGGGGACAGGATCTCCTACGAGCAGTACTTC	CASSPRYGDRISYEQYF
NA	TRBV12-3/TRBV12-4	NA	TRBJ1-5	TGTGCCAGCATGTATTTTGGTCAGCCCCAGCATTTT	CASMYFGQPQHF
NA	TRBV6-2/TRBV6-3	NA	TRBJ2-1	TGTGCCAGCAGTTTAGTTTCCCCCCAGTACAATGAGCAGTTCTTC	CASSLVSPQYNEQFF
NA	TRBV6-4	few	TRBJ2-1	TGTGCCAGCAGTGACCTTATGCGGAGCAACAATGAGCAGTTCTTC	CASSDLMRSNNEQFF
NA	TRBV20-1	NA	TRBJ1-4	TGCAGTGCTAGTTACGAGGGATCAACTAATGAAAAACTGTTTTTT	CSASYEGSTNEKLFF
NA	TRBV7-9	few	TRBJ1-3	TGTGCCAGCAGCCATCATGGTCAGGGTTCAGGAAACACCATATATTTT	CASSHHGQGSGNTIYF
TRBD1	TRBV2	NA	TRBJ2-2	TGTGCCAGCACCTCCACAGGGGTCGGGGAGCTGTTTTTT	CASTSTGVGELFF
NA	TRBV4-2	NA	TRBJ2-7	TGTGCCAGCAGCCCTCAACTTGCCGCGGCCTACGAGCAGTACTTC	CASSPQLAAAYEQYF
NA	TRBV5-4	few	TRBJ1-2	TGTGCCAGCAGCTTGCCCCGGCCAGGGCGAGGCTACACCTTC	CASSLPRPGRGYTF
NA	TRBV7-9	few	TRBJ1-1	TGTGCCAGCAGCTTAACCGGGGGGCGAACGAGTGATGAAGCTTTCTTT	CASSLTGGRTSDEAFF
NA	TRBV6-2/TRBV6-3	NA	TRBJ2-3	TGTGCCAGCAGTTACGGGGCAGGGTCAAGCACAGATACGCAGTATTTT	CASSYGAGSSTDTQYF
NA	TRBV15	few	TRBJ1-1	TGTGCCACCAGCAGAGATGTGCAGGGGTTAACTGAAGCTTTCTTT	CATSRDVQGLTEAFF
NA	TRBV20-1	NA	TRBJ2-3	TGCAGTGTCAAAAGGCCCCGGGAAAACACAGATACGCAGTATTTT	CSVKRPRENTDTQYF
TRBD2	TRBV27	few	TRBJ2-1	TGTGCCAGCAGCCTACTAGCGGGGGGTTACAATGAGCAGTTCTTC	CASSLLAGGYNEQFF
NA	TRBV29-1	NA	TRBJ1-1	TGCAGCGTTGAAAACGCCATTGAAGCTTTCTTT	CSVENAIEAFF
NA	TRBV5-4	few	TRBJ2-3	TGTGCCAGCAGCCCACCCACCACGGTAGAAATCACAGATACGCAGTATTTT	CASSPPTTVEITDTQYF
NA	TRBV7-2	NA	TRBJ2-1	TGTGCCAGCAGCTTTGACAGGACCAACAATGAGCAGTTCTTC	CASSFDRTNNEQFF
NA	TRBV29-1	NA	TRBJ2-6	TGCAGCGTTGGAGGGAGATGGGCCAACGTCCTGACTTTC	CSVGGRWANVLTF
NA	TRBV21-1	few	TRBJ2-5	TGTGCCAGCAGCAAATCTGGGGCGGGAGCTAATGAGACCCAGTACTTC	CASSKSGAGANETQYF
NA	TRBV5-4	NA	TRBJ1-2	TGTGCCAGCAGCCGCCAGGACAGCTTCGCAGGCTACACCTTC	CASSRQDSFAGYTF
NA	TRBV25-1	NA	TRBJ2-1	TGTGCCAGCAGTGACAATGGGGTAGTCCATTACAATGAGCAGTTCTTC	CASSDNGVVHYNEQFF
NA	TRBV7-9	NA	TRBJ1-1	TGTGCCAGCAGCTTAGGTGGCAGCCCATGGGAAGCTTTCTTT	CASSLGGSPWEAFF
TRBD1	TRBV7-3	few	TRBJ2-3	TGTGCCAGCAGCCCCTATGGACAGGGTCGCACAGATACGCAGTATTTT	CASSPYGQGRTDTQYF
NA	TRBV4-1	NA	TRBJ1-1	TGTGCCAGCAGCCAAGGCTCGTCGGAGAGAGGAGAAGGGGCTTTCTTT	CASSQGSSERGEGAFF
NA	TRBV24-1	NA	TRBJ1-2	TGTGCCACCAGTGGGAGGTATGGCTACACCTTC	CATSGRYGYTF
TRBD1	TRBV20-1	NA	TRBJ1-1	TGCAGTGCTAAAAATCGACAGGGGGCGAACACTGAAGCTTTCTTT	CSAKNRQGANTEAFF
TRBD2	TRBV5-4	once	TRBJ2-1	TGTGCCAGCAGCGAAAGCGGGAGCTCCTACAATGAGCAGTTCTTC	CASSESGSSYNEQFF
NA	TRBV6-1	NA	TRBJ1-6	TGTGCCAGCAGCTCCGATCAGAGCTCCTATAATTCACCCCTCCACTTT	CASSSDQSSYNSPLHF
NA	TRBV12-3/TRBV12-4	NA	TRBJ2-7	TGTGCCAGCAGTCACCTGGCCTCCAGCTCCTACGAGCAGTACTTC	CASSHLASSSYEQYF
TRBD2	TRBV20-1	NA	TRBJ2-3	TGCAGTGCTAGAGATGCCGGTCGCGGGGGGACCACAGATACGCAGTATTTT	CSARDAGRGGTTDTQYF
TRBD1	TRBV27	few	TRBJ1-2	TGTGCCAGCAGTTTATCGTATGGCAGGGGGACGAACTATGGCTACACCTTC	CASSLSYGRGTNYGYTF
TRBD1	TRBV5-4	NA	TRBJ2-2	TGTGCCAGCAGCTTGGGGACAGGGGGCGTTCGTAGCACCGGGGAGCTGTTTTTT	CASSLGTGGVRSTGELFF
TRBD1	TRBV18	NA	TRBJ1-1	TGTGCCAGCTCACCGCTGACAGGGCCTGGCACTGAAGCTTTCTTT	CASSPLTGPGTEAFF
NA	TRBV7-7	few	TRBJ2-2	TGTGCTAGCAGCTTAGCGCCATCTCGGGCGAACACCGGGGAGCTGTTTTTT	CASSLAPSRANTGELFF